This TCR beta chain comes out of a study of OX40 agonist ivuxolimab in advanced cancers. The method was immunoSEQ multiplex PCR; TCRdb's version includes in-frame clones alone and lacks a portion of them. This sample yields approximately 77,000 clones, of which roughly 92% are seen a single time; approximately 10% belongs to the top ten. V shed 4 bases and J 6 bases; nucleotides not matched to a gene: 6. Germline V gives CDR1 SGDLS, CDR2 YYNGEE. The CDR3 has 15 amino acids. Sequenced here: CD4+ or CD8+ T cells sorted from blood, sampled in a trial of the OX40 agonist ivuxolimab. This receptor was taken from an adult with an advanced solid tumor such as melanoma, head and neck, liver or kidney cancer. The V and J genes are TRBV9 and TRBJ2-1; 11 bases are a match to TRBD1. CDR3 bases: TGTGCCAGCAGCCCAGGGACAGGGGGGTTCAATGAGCAGTTCTTC. Protein sequence: CASSPGTGGFNEQFF.